This TCR beta chain is drawn from a study of OX40 agonist ivuxolimab in advanced cancers. At the level of the study: Dose-escalation subjects each had hepatocellular carcinoma, melanoma, renal cell or head and neck cancer. Patients achieving partial responses numbered three: one hepatocellular carcinoma case and two cutaneous melanoma cases.

The protocol was immunoSEQ multiplex PCR, while the TCRdb copy is restricted to in-frame clones and leaves out a portion. The repertoire holds tens of thousands of clones, with 90% as singletons. CDR1 is SEHNR, CDR2 FQNEAQ, per germline (reference sequence). V shed 6 bases and J shed 5 bases, with 10 bases lying between them. The length of the CDR3 is 12 residues. The rearrangement uses TRBV7-9 and TRBJ2-5; D call uncertain. This specimen was CD4+ or CD8+ T cells sorted from blood, taken in a trial of the OX40 agonist ivuxolimab. The receptor's source is an adult with an advanced solid tumor such as melanoma, head and neck, liver or kidney cancer. The CDR3: CASRNSWETQYF. The CDR3 DNA follows: TGTGCCAGCAGAAATTCTTGGGAGACCCAGTACTTC.